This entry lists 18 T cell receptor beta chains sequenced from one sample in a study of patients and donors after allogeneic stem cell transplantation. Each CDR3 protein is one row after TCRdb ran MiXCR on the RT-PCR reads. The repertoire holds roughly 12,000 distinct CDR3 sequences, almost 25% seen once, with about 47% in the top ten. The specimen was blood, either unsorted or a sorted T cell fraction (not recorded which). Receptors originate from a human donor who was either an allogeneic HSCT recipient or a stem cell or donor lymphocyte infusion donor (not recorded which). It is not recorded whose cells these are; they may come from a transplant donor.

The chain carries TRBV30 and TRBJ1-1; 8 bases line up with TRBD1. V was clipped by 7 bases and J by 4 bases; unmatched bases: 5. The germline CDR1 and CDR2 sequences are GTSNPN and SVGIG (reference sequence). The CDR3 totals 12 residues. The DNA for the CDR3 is TGTGCCTCGGACAGGGCCAGCACTGAAGCTTTCTTT. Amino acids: CASDRASTEAFF.

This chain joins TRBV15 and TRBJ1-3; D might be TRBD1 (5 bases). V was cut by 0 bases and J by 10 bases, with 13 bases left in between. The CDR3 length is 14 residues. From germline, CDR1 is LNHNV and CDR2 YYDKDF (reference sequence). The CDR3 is CATSREQGGRTIYF. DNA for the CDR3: TGTGCCACCAGCAGAGAGCAGGGAGGTCGGACCATATATTTT. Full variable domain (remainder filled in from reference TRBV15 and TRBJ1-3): DAMVIQNPRYQVTQFGKPVTLSCSQTLNHNVMYWYQQKSSQAPKLLFHYYDKDFNNEADTPDNFQSRRPNTSFCFLDIRSPGLGDTAMYLCATSREQGGRTIYFGEGSWLTVV.

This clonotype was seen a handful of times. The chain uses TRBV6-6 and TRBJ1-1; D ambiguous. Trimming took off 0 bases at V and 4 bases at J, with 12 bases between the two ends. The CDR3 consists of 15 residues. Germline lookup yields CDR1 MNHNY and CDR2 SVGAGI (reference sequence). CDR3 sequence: CASSYSPGGGTEAFF. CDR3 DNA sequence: TGTGCCAGCAGTTACTCCCCAGGAGGAGGCACTGAAGCTTTCTTT.

The CDR3 region is CASSKEHARVSNQPQHF. DNA of the CDR3: TGTGCCAGCAGCAAAGAGCACGCCAGGGTGAGCAATCAGCCCCAGCATTTT. The V gene is TRBV21-1, the J gene TRBJ1-5; TRBD1, the table's D call, lacks a check against the DNA. TRBV21-1 corresponds to a pseudogene. The CDR3 runs to 17 residues.

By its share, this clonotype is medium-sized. In nucleotides, the CDR3 is TGCAGTGCTAGCGAAGGGACAGACAATCAGCCCCAGCATTTT. Translation: CSASEGTDNQPQHF. The chain carries TRBV20-1 and TRBJ1-5, with 7 bases identical to TRBD1. V gave up 3 bases and J gave up 3 bases; unmatched junction bases: 5. Germline V CDR1 and CDR2: DFQATT, SNEGSKA (reference sequence). The CDR3 loop spans 14 amino acids.

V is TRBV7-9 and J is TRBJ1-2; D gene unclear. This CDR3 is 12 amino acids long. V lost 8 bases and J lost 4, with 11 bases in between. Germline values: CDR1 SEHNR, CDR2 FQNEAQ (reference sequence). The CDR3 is CASSGPTYGYTF. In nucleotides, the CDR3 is TGTGCCAGCTCCGGGCCTACCTATGGCTACACCTTC.

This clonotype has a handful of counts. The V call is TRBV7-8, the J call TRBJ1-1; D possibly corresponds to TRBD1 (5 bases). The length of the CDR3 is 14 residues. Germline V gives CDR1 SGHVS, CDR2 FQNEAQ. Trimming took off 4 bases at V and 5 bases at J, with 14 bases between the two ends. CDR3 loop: CASSSTEGRTEAFF. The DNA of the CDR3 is TGTGCCAGCAGCTCGACAGAGGGTCGGACTGAAGCTTTCTTT.

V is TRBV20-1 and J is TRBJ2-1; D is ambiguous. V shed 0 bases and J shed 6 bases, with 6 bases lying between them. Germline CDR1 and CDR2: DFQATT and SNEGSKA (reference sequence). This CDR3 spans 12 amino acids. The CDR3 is CSARDEPNEQFF. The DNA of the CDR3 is TGCAGTGCTAGAGATGAACCCAATGAGCAGTTCTTC.

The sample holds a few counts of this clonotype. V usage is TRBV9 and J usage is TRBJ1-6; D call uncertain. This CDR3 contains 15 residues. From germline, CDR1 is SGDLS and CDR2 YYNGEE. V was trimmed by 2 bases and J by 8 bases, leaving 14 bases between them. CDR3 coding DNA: TGTGCCAGCAGCGTTAGTCCCCAGGATCATTCACCCCTCCACTTT. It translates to CASSVSPQDHSPLHF.

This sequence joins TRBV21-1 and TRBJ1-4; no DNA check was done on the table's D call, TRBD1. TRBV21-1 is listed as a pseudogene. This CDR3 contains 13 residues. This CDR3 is CASSYRGDEKLFF. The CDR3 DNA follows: TGTGCCAGCAGCTACCGGGGCGATGAAAAACTGTTTTTT.

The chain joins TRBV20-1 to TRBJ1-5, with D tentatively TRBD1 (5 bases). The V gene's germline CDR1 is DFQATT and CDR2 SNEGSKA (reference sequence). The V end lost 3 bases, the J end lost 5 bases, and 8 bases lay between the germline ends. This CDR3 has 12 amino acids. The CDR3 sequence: CSARRGDQPQHF. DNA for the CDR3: TGCAGTGCTAGGCGAGGGGATCAGCCCCAGCATTTT.

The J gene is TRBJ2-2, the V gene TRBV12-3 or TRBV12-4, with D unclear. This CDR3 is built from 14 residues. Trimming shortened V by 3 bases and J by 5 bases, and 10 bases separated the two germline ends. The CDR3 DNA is TGTGCCAGCAGTTTCACGATGAAAACCGGGGAGCTGTTTTTT. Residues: CASSFTMKTGELFF.

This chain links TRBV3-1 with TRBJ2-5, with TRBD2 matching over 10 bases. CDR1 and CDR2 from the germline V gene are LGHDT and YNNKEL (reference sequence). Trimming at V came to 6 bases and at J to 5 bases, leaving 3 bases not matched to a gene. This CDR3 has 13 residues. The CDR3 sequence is CASRLAGHETQYF. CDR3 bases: TGTGCCAGCAGACTAGCGGGGCACGAGACCCAGTACTTC.

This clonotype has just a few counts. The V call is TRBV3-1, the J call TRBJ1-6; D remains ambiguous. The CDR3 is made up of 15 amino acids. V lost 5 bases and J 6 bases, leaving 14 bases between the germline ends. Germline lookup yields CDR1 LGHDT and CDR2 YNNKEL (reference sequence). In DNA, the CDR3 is TGTGCCAGCAGCGCCCGTCGAGCGCTTAATTCACCCCTCCACTTT. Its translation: CASSARRALNSPLHF.

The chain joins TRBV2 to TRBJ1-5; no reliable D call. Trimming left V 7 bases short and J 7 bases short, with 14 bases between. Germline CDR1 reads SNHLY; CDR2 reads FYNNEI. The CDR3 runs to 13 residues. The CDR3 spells CASIPGAGQPQHF. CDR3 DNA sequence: TGTGCCAGCATTCCAGGCGCCGGACAGCCCCAGCATTTT.

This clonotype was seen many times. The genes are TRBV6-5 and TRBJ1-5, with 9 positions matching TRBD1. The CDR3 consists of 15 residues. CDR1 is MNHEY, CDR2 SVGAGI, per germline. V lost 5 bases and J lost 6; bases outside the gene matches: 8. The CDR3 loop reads CASSRQGVAGQPQHF. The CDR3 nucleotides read TGTGCCAGCAGTAGACAGGGGGTTGCAGGTCAGCCCCAGCATTTT.

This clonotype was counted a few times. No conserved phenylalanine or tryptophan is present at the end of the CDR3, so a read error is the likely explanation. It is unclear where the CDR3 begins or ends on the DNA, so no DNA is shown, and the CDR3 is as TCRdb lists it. CDR3 residues: CASSDYTTGEN. The chain joins TRBV6-4 to TRBJ1-2; the tabulated D call, TRBD1, remains unverified against the DNA. Germline CDR1 is MRHNA and CDR2 is SNTAGT. A total of 11 residues make up the CDR3, ends included.

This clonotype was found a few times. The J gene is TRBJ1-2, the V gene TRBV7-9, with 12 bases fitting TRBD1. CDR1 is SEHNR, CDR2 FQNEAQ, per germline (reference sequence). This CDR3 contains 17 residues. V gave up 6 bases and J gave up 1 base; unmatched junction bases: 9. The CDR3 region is CASRSRDRGRFNYGYTF. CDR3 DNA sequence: TGTGCCAGCAGGTCTCGGGACAGGGGGCGTTTTAACTATGGCTACACCTTC.